Each of the 18 T cell receptor beta chains below was sequenced from the same sample in a study of blood T cell repertoires in COVID-19. The method was immunoSEQ multiplex PCR; TCRdb's version includes in-frame clones alone and lacks a portion of them. The sample carries roughly 43,000 clones, around 86% recorded once. Input material: peripheral blood. All receptors come from a man aged 55-75 years with active COVID-19.

V gene TRBV19 combines with J gene TRBJ1-5; weak D call: TRBD1 (5 bases). Germline V lookup: CDR1 LNHDA, CDR2 SQIVND (reference sequence). The CDR3 contains 16 residues. Between the trimmed V and J ends, which lost 4 bases and 0 bases, there was a span of 13 bases. CDR3 in amino acids: CASSTLRGDSNQPQHF. The CDR3 nucleotides are TGTGCCAGTAGTACCCTGCGGGGGGATAGCAATCAGCCCCAGCATTTT. Variable domain in full (rest from reference TRBV19 and TRBJ1-5): DGGITQSPKYLFRKEGQNVTLSCEQNLNHDAMYWYRQDPGQGLRLIYYSQIVNDFQKGDIAEGYSVSREKKESFPLTVTSAQKNPTAFYLCASSTLRGDSNQPQHFGDGTRLSIL.

The chain carries TRBV27 and TRBJ2-1, with D unclear. Germline V CDR1 and CDR2: MNHEY, SMNVEV (reference sequence). The CDR3 is 13 amino acids. The V end was cut by 3 bases, the J end by 5 bases, with 8 bases between. The CDR3, as DNA: TGTGCCAGCAGTTTTTCTACTGACAATGAGCAGTTCTTC. This codes for CASSFSTDNEQFF.

This chain uses TRBV24-1 with TRBJ2-2, with TRBD2 matching 10 bases. The trim removed 9 bases at V and 5 bases at J, leaving 2 bases unmatched. There are 13 residues in the CDR3. Germline V gene lookup returns CDR1 KGHDR and CDR2 SFDVKD. CDR3 loop: CATQREGTGELFF. As DNA, the CDR3 is TGTGCCACCCAGCGGGAGGGGACCGGGGAGCTGTTTTTT.

The chain uses TRBV28 and TRBJ2-2; 9 positions agree with TRBD2. CDR1 is MDHEN, CDR2 SYDVKM, per germline. V shed 6 bases and J 5 bases; nucleotides not matched to a gene: 7. The CDR3 consists of 15 residues. CDR3 nucleotides: TGTGCCAGCAGCCCTAATAGCGGGAGTACCGGGGAGCTGTTTTTT. Encoded protein: CASSPNSGSTGELFF.

The chain recombines TRBV5-6 with TRBJ2-3, with 12 bases aligning to TRBD2. V trimming: 4 bases; J trimming: 1 base; junction bases outside the gene matches: 4. The CDR3 covers 16 residues. Germline CDR1 is SGHDT and CDR2 is YYEEEE. Written as DNA, the CDR3 is TGTGCCAGCAGCCCTCGACTAGCGGGAGGCACAGATACGCAGTATTTT. This codes for CASSPRLAGGTDTQYF.

The genes are TRBV7-9 and TRBJ2-3, with TRBD2 matching over 8 bases. CDR3 size: 16 residues. CDR1 is SEHNR and CDR2 is FQNEAQ in the germline V gene (reference sequence). V was clipped by 4 bases and J by 5 bases; unmatched bases: 11. The CDR3 reads CASSSSSGPLGDTQYF. The CDR3 coding sequence is TGTGCCAGCAGCTCCTCTAGCGGGCCCCTTGGAGATACGCAGTATTTT.

The J gene is TRBJ1-2, the V gene TRBV12-3 or TRBV12-4, with D maybe TRBD1 (5 bases). Trimming removed 8 bases at V and 4 bases at J, with 11 bases between. This CDR3 comprises 12 residues. DNA for the CDR3: TGTGCCAGCGGGCGGGGGGGCTATGGCTACACCTTC. It is translated as CASGRGGYGYTF.

The chain carries TRBV3-1 (or the pseudogene TRBV3-2) and TRBJ2-7, with 7 bases aligning to TRBD2. Germline V gene data show CDR1 as LGHDT and CDR2 as YNNKEL (reference sequence). With V trimmed by 2 bases and J by 3 bases, 10 bases remained unmatched. This CDR3 spans 16 amino acids. The DNA for the CDR3 is TGTGCCAGCAGCCAACTCCAGACTAGGACTAGCTACGAGCAGTACTTC. Encoded protein: CASSQLQTRTSYEQYF.

The chain carries TRBV7-2 and TRBJ2-2; tentatively, D is TRBD1 (6 bases). CDR1 SGHTA and CDR2 FQGNSA come from the germline V gene. Trimming left V 1 base short and J 13 bases short, with 19 bases between. CDR3 length: 15 amino acids. The CDR3 is CASSLGYGLAQGLFF. CDR3 DNA sequence: TGTGCCAGCAGCTTAGGTTACGGTCTGGCACAGGGGCTGTTTTTT.

V gene TRBV5-6 combines with J gene TRBJ2-7; D might be TRBD1 (6 bases). The length of the CDR3 is 14 residues. Germline-derived CDR1 and CDR2 are SGHDT and YYEEEE. Trimming pared 4 bases from V and 1 base from J, leaving 12 bases between. The CDR3 reads CASSLVGQSYEQYF. Here the CDR3 DNA reads TGTGCCAGCAGCCTAGTTGGACAGTCCTACGAGCAGTACTTC.

CDR3 DNA sequence: TGTGCCAGCAACCCACTAGCGGGAGAAACAGATACGCAGTATTTT. Translated, it gives CASNPLAGETDTQYF. The genes are TRBV28 and TRBJ2-3; 11 bases line up with TRBD2. The CDR3 contains 15 residues. Trimming took 7 bases from V and 3 from J; bases not matched to a gene: 6. CDR1 MDHEN and CDR2 SYDVKM come from the germline V gene. Supplemented by reference TRBV28 and TRBJ2-3, the full variable domain reads DVKVTQSSRYLVKRTGEKVFLECVQDMDHENMFWYRQDPGLGLRLIYFSYDVKMKEKGDIPEGYSVSREKKERFSLILESASTNQTSMYLCASNPLAGETDTQYFGPGTRLTVL.

This clone was recorded a few times. CDR3 sequence: CASSLLAGGGTEAFF. The CDR3 DNA is TGTGCCAGCAGTTTATTGGCAGGGGGAGGCACTGAAGCTTTCTTT. The genes are TRBV27 and TRBJ1-1, with 7 bases lining up with TRBD1. Losses at the gene ends were 1 base for V and 4 bases for J; bases not matched to a gene: 6. This CDR3 is 15 amino acids long. The germline V gene encodes CDR1 MNHEY and CDR2 SMNVEV (reference sequence).

This clone came up once. The chain recombines TRBV6-1 with TRBJ1-1; no firm D call. Trimming removed 2 bases from V and 3 bases from J, with 7 bases in between. This CDR3 has 13 residues. Looked up from germline, CDR1 is MNHNS and CDR2 is SASEGT. CDR3 DNA: TGTGCCAGCAGTGAAACATCTCACACTGAAGCTTTCTTT. Translated, it gives CASSETSHTEAFF.

V and J are TRBV7-3 and TRBJ2-3; possibly TRBD2 for D (6 bases). The CDR3 is 17 amino acids. Between the trimmed V and J ends, which lost 1 base and 5 bases, there was a span of 19 bases. Germline V gene data show CDR1 as SGHTA and CDR2 as FQGTGA. The CDR3 reads CASSLMGMTLAQDTQYF. The CDR3 nucleotides read TGTGCCAGCAGCTTAATGGGGATGACACTAGCCCAAGATACGCAGTATTTT.

The chain uses TRBV2 and TRBJ2-7, with 10 nucleotides matching TRBD1. The V segment lost 3 bases and the J segment 5 bases; nucleotides outside the gene matches: 4. Germline V gene sequence: CDR1 SNHLY, CDR2 FYNNEI. The CDR3 sequence is 14 residues long. The CDR3 region has the DNA TGTGCCAGCAGTGAGACAGGGGGCAGCGACGAGCAGTACTTC. Translation: CASSETGGSDEQYF.

This chain uses TRBV19 with TRBJ2-2; 8 positions agree with TRBD1. The CDR3 is 14 residues long. Unmatched junction bases numbered 4, after V lost 4 bases and J lost 6 bases. Germline CDR1 and CDR2: LNHDA and SQIVND (reference sequence). CDR3 amino acids: CASSKTGESGELFF. As DNA, the CDR3 is TGTGCCAGTAGTAAGACAGGGGAATCCGGGGAGCTGTTTTTT.

The chain couples TRBV27 to TRBJ2-6; D possibly corresponds to TRBD2 (7 bases). There are 15 residues in the CDR3. The ends were cut back, 2 bases at V and 4 bases at J, with 9 bases in the middle. CDR1 and CDR2 (germline): MNHEY, SMNVEV (reference sequence). CDR3 bases: TGTGCCAGCAGTTTAGGGGGGGCCGGGGCCAACGTCCTGACTTTC. It specifies CASSLGGAGANVLTF. The complete variable domain, with remaining parts taken from reference TRBV27 and TRBJ2-6, reads EAQVTQNPRYLITVTGKKLTVTCSQNMNHEYMSWYRQDPGLGLRQIYYSMNVEVTDKGDVPEGYKVSRKEKRNFPLILESPSPNQTSLYFCASSLGGAGANVLTFGAGSRLTVL.

The chain is built from TRBV6-2 or TRBV6-3 and TRBJ2-1; D is unresolved. Trimming removed 5 bases from V and 9 bases from J, with 11 bases in between. This CDR3 has 12 residues. Germline V gene sequence: CDR1 MNHEY, CDR2 SVGEGT. The DNA of the CDR3 is TGTGCCAGCAGTCGTACAAACCTTGAGCAGTTCTTC. Protein: CASSRTNLEQFF.